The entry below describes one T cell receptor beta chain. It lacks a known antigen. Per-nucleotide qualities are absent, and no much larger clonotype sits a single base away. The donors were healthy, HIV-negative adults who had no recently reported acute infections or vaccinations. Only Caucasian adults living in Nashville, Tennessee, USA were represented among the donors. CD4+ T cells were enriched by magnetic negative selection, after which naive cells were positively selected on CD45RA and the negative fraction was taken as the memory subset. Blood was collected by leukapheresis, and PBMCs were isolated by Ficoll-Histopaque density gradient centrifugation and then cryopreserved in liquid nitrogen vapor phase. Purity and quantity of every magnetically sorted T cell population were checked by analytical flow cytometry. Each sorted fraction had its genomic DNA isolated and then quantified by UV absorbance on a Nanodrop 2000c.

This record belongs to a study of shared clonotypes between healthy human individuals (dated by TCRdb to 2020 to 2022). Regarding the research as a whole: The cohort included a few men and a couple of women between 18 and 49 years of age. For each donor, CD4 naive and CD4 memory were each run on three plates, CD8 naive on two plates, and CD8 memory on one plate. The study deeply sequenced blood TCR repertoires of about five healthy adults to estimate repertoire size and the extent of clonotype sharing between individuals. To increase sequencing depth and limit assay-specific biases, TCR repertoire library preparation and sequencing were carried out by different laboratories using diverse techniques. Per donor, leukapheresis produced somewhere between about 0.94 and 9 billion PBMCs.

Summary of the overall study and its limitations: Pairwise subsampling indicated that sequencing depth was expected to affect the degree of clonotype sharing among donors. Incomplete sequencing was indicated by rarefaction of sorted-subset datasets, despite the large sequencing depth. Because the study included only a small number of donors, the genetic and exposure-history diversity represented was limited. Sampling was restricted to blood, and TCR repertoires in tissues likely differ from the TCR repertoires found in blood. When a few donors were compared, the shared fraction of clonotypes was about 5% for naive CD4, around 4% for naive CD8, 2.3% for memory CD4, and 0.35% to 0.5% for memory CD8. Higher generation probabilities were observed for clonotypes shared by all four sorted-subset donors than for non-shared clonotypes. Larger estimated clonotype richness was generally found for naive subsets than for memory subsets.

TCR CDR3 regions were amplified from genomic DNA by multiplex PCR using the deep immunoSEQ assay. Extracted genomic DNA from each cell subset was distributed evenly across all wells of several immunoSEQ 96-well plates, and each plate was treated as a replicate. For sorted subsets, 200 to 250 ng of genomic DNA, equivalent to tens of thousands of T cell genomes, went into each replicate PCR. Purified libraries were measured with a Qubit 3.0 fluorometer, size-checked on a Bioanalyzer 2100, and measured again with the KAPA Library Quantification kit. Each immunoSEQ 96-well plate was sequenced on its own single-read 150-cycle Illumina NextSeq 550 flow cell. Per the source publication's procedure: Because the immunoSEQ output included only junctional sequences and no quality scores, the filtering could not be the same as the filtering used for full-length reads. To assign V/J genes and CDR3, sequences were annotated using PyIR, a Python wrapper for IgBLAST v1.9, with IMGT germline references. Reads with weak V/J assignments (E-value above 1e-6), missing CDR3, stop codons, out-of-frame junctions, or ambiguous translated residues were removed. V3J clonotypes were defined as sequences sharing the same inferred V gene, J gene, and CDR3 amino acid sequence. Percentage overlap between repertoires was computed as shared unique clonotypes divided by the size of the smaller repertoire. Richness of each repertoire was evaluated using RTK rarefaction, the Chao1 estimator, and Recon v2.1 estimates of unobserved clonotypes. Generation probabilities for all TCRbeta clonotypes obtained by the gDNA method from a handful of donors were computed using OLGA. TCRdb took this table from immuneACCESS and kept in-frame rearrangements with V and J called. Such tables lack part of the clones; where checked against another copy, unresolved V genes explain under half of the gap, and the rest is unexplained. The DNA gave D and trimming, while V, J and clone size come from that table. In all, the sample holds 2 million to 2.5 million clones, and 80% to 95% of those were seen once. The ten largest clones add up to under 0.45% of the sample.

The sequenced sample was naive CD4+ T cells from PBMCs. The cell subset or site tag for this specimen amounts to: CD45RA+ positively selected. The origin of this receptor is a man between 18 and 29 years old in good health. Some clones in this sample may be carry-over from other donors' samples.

The base sequence is TGTGCCAGCAGCTTGGGACCCCCTGAAGAGACCCAGTACTTC. It codes for CASSLGPPEETQYF. The V gene is TRBV5-4 and the J gene is TRBJ2-5; no confident D gene assignment can be made. The germline V gene (reference sequence) supplies CDR1 SGHNT and CDR2 YYREEE. Reading from cysteine to phenylalanine, the CDR3 counts 14 amino acids. The retained sequence is limited to the CDR3, 42 bases, with the frame set at the first base. V gives up 0 bases and J gives up 3 bases, and the segment between their germline ends measures 9 bases.